These 5 T cell receptor beta chains share one sample of origin, sequenced in a study of blood T cells in healthy people across ages. Sample-barcoded 5' priming and a J-beta primer mix drove a second PCR of roughly 6 to 12 cycles. MiXCR, applied by TCRdb to the 5' RACE reads, yields one record per CDR3 protein. This table has about 1.5 million distinct CDR3 sequences, 42% appearing once. The sequenced sample was blood. The receptor set was obtained from a woman between 18 and 29 years old in good health.

On this clonotype: A read error is possible here, since a much larger clone lies one base away. This chain uses TRBV7-2 with TRBJ2-3, with D perhaps matching TRBD1 (6 bases). The CDR3 loop spans 16 amino acids. Germline assignment: CDR1 SGHTA and CDR2 FQGNSA. Between the trimmed V and J ends, which lost 7 bases and 1 base, there was a span of 18 bases. The CDR3 DNA follows: TGTGCCAGCAACACAGGGCCCGGACCCCGCACAGATACGCAGTATTTT. This sequence encodes CASNTGPGPRTDTQYF.

The chain links TRBV6-6 to TRBJ2-3; TRBD1 might be the D (5 bases). CDR1 and CDR2 from the germline V gene are MNHNY and SVGAGI (reference sequence). Trimming took 6 bases from V and 1 from J, leaving 14 bases between them. This CDR3 contains 15 residues. The CDR3 here is CASSPAGKGTDTQYF. The CDR3 DNA reads as TGTGCCAGCAGCCCCGCAGGGAAGGGCACAGATACGCAGTATTTT.

This clonotype has only one observation. Given a much more abundant clone one base away, this may be a read error. The V call is TRBV4-1, the J call TRBJ2-1; 9 nucleotides agree with TRBD2. V lost 5 bases and J lost 11; bases outside the gene matches: 13. CDR1 and CDR2 from the germline V gene are MGHRA and YSYEKL. The CDR3 has 15 amino acids. The CDR3 DNA reads as TGCGCCAGCAGCGACAGCGGACTAGCGACTAATAAGCAGTTCTTC. This translates into CASSDSGLATNKQFF.

This clonotype has just a few counts. The rearrangement links TRBV7-9 to TRBJ2-2; 8 nucleotides line up with TRBD2. The junction had 8 bases not matched to a gene; V was cut back by 4 bases and J by 4 bases. The CDR3 loop spans 16 amino acids. The germline V gene has CDR1 SEHNR and CDR2 FQNEAQ (reference sequence). CDR3 amino acids: CASSYSTSGATGELFF. CDR3 coding DNA: TGTGCCAGCAGCTATAGCACTAGCGGAGCCACCGGGGAGCTGTTTTTT.

The genes are TRBV27 and TRBJ2-7; D is perhaps TRBD1 (6 bases). The V end was cut by 6 bases, the J end by 10 bases, with 28 bases between. The CDR3 covers 16 residues. Germline lookup yields CDR1 MNHEY and CDR2 SMNVEV (reference sequence). CDR3 in DNA: TGTGCCAGCAGCCCAGCCTCTAACGGAGGACAGAACCCCCAGTACTTC. Translating it yields CASSPASNGGQNPQYF.